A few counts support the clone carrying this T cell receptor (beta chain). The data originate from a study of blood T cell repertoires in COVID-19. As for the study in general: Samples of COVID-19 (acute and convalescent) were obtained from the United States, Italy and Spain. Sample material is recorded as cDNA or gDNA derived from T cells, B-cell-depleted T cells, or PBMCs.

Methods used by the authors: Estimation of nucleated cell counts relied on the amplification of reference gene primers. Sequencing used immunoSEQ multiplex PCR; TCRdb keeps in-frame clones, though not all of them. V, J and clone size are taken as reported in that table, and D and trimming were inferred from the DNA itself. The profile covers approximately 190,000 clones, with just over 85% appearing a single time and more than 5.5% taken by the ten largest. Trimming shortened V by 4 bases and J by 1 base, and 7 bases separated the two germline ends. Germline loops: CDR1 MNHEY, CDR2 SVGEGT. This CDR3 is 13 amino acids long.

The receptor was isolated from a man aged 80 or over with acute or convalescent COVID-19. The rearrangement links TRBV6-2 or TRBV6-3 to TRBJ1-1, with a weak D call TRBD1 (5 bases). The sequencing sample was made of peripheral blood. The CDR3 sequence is CASSLTENTEAFF. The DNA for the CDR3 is TGTGCCAGCAGTTTGACAGAGAACACTGAAGCTTTCTTT.